The clone carrying this T cell receptor (beta chain) was observed once. Antigen specificity is unknown. These data belong to a study of T cell responses to AZD1222 COVID-19 vaccine. The study, taken as a whole, reports: Clonal diversity may have been underestimated, and the donors were mostly white British, with more females than males. Sampling that yielded the repertoires occurred only after the peak T cell response.

Looked up from germline, CDR1 is SGHRS and CDR2 is YFSETQ. The CDR3 length is 15 residues. Trimming shortened V by 6 bases and J by 4 bases, and 16 bases separated the two germline ends. Produced via immunoSEQ multiplex PCR; TCRdb's table is partial and in-frame only. The sample consists of approximately 150,000 clones, roughly 87% of them appearing once. The sequence was obtained from an adult who received the MenACWY meningococcal vaccine as a control. The chain combines TRBV5-1 with TRBJ2-2, with D uncertain. Sample: peripheral blood, taken 28 days after the second dose of the MenACWY control vaccine. CDR3: CASTPEPSGTGELFF. In nucleotides, the CDR3 is TGCGCCAGCACCCCGGAGCCCTCCGGCACCGGGGAGCTGTTTTTT.